Listed below are T cell receptor beta chains from one sample, sequenced in a study of memory CD4+ T cells and cytomegalovirus serostatus. The assay was immunoSEQ multiplex PCR, and TCRdb's table has in-frame clones only and misses some. The sample comprises about 73,000 clones, roughly 80% of which are singletons, and around 2.6% rests with the top ten. Sequenced: memory CD4+ T cells from blood. Source of these receptors: an adult in good health and CMV-seropositive. The CDR3 runs from the conserved cysteine through the conserved F or W. A D gene is named only where the DNA matches it firmly. Clone size is given for some rows only: seen once, a few or many times, or a class if the clone is expanded.

d_gene: TRBD1; j_gene: TRBJ1-2; len: 15; v_gene: TRBV19; abundance: once; CDR3nt: TGTGCCAGTAGTGCCGGGGACAGAGAAAGCTATGGCTACACCTTC; CDR3aa: CASSAGDRESYGYTF
d_gene: -; j_gene: TRBJ1-5; len: 14; v_gene: TRBV6-5; abundance: -; CDR3nt: TGTGCCAGCAGCGGAGGACGGCGCGATCAGCCCCAGCATTTT; CDR3aa: CASSGGRRDQPQHF
d_gene: -; j_gene: TRBJ2-3; len: 14; v_gene: TRBV30; abundance: -; CDR3nt: TGTGCCTGGAGTCGGATGTTTGGCAAAGATACGCAGTATTTT; CDR3aa: CAWSRMFGKDTQYF
d_gene: TRBD1; j_gene: TRBJ2-7; len: 15; v_gene: TRBV5-1; abundance: -; CDR3nt: TGCGCCAGCAGCCCGACAGGGGGCGCCTCCTACGAGCAGTACTTC; CDR3aa: CASSPTGGASYEQYF
d_gene: -; j_gene: TRBJ1-1; len: 10; v_gene: TRBV5-1; abundance: few; CDR3nt: TGCGCCAGCCGAGACACTGAAGCTTTCTTT; CDR3aa: CASRDTEAFF
d_gene: -; j_gene: TRBJ1-2; len: 13; v_gene: TRBV7-2; abundance: -; CDR3nt: TGTGCCAGCAGTTCACAGAGAATTTATGGCTACACCTTC; CDR3aa: CASSSQRIYGYTF
d_gene: TRBD1; j_gene: TRBJ1-5; len: 15; v_gene: TRBV28; abundance: -; CDR3nt: TGTGCCAGCAGTCGTGGACAGGGTTCTGATCAGCCCCAGCATTTT; CDR3aa: CASSRGQGSDQPQHF
d_gene: -; j_gene: TRBJ2-7; len: 14; v_gene: TRBV27; abundance: -; CDR3nt: TGTGCCAGCAGTGCCGCAAGTGGGGCGTCGAAGGGGTACTTC; CDR3aa: CASSAASGASKGYF
d_gene: -; j_gene: TRBJ1-5; len: 16; v_gene: TRBV18; abundance: -; CDR3nt: TGTGCCAGCTCACCACCGTCGGAGGGAAACAATCAGCCCCAGCATTTT; CDR3aa: CASSPPSEGNNQPQHF
d_gene: -; j_gene: TRBJ2-5; len: 15; v_gene: TRBV15; abundance: -; CDR3nt: TGTGCCACCAGCAGAGTCGGCGGCACCGGAGAGACCCAGTACTTC; CDR3aa: CATSRVGGTGETQYF
d_gene: -; j_gene: TRBJ1-6; len: 15; v_gene: TRBV6-5; abundance: -; CDR3nt: TGTGCCAGCACCCTCAGGGAGGGATTGGGGTACCCCCTCCACTTT; CDR3aa: CASTLREGLGYPLHF
d_gene: -; j_gene: TRBJ1-2; len: 14; v_gene: TRBV5-1; abundance: -; CDR3nt: TGCGCCAGCAGCGGAAATGGACAGCCCTATGGCTACACCTTC; CDR3aa: CASSGNGQPYGYTF
d_gene: TRBD1; j_gene: TRBJ2-1; len: 14; v_gene: TRBV27; abundance: -; CDR3nt: TGTGCCAGTATCCGGGACAGGGGGCTCGGGGAGCAGTTCTTC; CDR3aa: CASIRDRGLGEQFF
d_gene: TRBD2; j_gene: TRBJ2-1; len: 15; v_gene: TRBV10-3; abundance: -; CDR3nt: TGTGCCATCAGTGGGGGACTAGCGGGGTACAATGAGCAGTTCTTC; CDR3aa: CAISGGLAGYNEQFF
d_gene: -; j_gene: TRBJ2-3; len: 14; v_gene: TRBV5-1; abundance: -; CDR3nt: TGCGCCAGCAGCCAGGGACAAAGCACAGATACGCAGTATTTT; CDR3aa: CASSQGQSTDTQYF
d_gene: TRBD1; j_gene: TRBJ1-2; len: 13; v_gene: TRBV7-2; abundance: few; CDR3nt: TGTGCCAGCAGCTTAGACAGGGGAGATGGCTACACCTTC; CDR3aa: CASSLDRGDGYTF
d_gene: -; j_gene: TRBJ1-3; len: 15; v_gene: TRBV2; abundance: -; CDR3nt: TGTGCCAGCAGTGGAGTTCAGGGGTCGCGAAACACCATATATTTT; CDR3aa: CASSGVQGSRNTIYF
d_gene: -; j_gene: TRBJ2-5; len: 13; v_gene: TRBV6-5; abundance: -; CDR3nt: TGTGCCAGCAGGGGCACAGGGAAGGAGACCCAGTACTTC; CDR3aa: CASRGTGKETQYF
d_gene: TRBD1; j_gene: TRBJ2-5; len: 15; v_gene: TRBV2; abundance: -; CDR3nt: TGTGCCACCTCGGAAAACAGACAGGGATCAGAGACCCAGTACTTC; CDR3aa: CATSENRQGSETQYF
d_gene: TRBD2; j_gene: TRBJ2-1; len: 14; v_gene: TRBV29-1; abundance: -; CDR3nt: TGCAGCGCAGACCCTAGCGGGAGTCACCATGAGCAGTTCTTC; CDR3aa: CSADPSGSHHEQFF
d_gene: -; j_gene: TRBJ2-7; len: 10; v_gene: TRBV12-5; abundance: -; CDR3nt: TGTGCTAGTGGTTTCCCCGAGCAGTACTTC; CDR3aa: CASGFPEQYF
d_gene: TRBD1; j_gene: TRBJ2-7; len: 16; v_gene: TRBV5-6; abundance: -; CDR3nt: TGTGCCAGCAGCTTTGCAGGGGGGACAGGGACTTACGAGCAGTACTTC; CDR3aa: CASSFAGGTGTYEQYF
d_gene: TRBD1; j_gene: TRBJ1-1; len: 14; v_gene: TRBV6-1; abundance: -; CDR3nt: TGTGCCAGCAGAGCCAGGGGGGGTAACACTGAAGCTTTCTTT; CDR3aa: CASRARGGNTEAFF
d_gene: TRBD2; j_gene: TRBJ2-5; len: 15; v_gene: TRBV2; abundance: -; CDR3nt: TGTGCCAGCAGCTCACTAGCGGGAGGTGGTGAGACCCAGTACTTC; CDR3aa: CASSSLAGGGETQYF
d_gene: TRBD1; j_gene: TRBJ2-1; len: 14; v_gene: TRBV2; abundance: -; CDR3nt: TGTGCCAGCAGTGTAGGGGACAGCTTCAATGAGCAGTTCTTC; CDR3aa: CASSVGDSFNEQFF
d_gene: -; j_gene: TRBJ2-3; len: 15; v_gene: TRBV11-2; abundance: -; CDR3nt: TGTGCCAGCAGCTTACAGGGGCTCGTGACAGATACGCAGTATTTT; CDR3aa: CASSLQGLVTDTQYF
d_gene: TRBD2; j_gene: TRBJ2-1; len: 15; v_gene: TRBV30; abundance: -; CDR3nt: TGTGCCTGGAGTGACGGAACGGGGGGGGGCAATGAGCAGTTCTTC; CDR3aa: CAWSDGTGGGNEQFF
d_gene: TRBD2; j_gene: TRBJ2-5; len: 16; v_gene: TRBV5-1; abundance: -; CDR3nt: TGCGCCAGCAACCCAACGCCGGGGGGGATCCAAGAGACCCAGTACTTC; CDR3aa: CASNPTPGGIQETQYF
d_gene: -; j_gene: TRBJ1-5; len: 15; v_gene: TRBV7-8; abundance: once; CDR3nt: TGTGCCAGCAGTTCTGGCGGGAGGAAAAATCAGCCCCAGCATTTT; CDR3aa: CASSSGGRKNQPQHF
d_gene: TRBD1; j_gene: TRBJ1-6; len: 15; v_gene: TRBV7-2; abundance: -; CDR3nt: TGTGCCAGCAGCCTTCGGGCGACAGGGGACTCACCCCTCCACTTT; CDR3aa: CASSLRATGDSPLHF
d_gene: TRBD2; j_gene: TRBJ2-3; len: 16; v_gene: TRBV4-3; abundance: -; CDR3nt: TGCGCCAGCAGCCAAGCGGGACTAGCGGACACAGATACGCAGTATTTT; CDR3aa: CASSQAGLADTDTQYF
d_gene: TRBD1; j_gene: TRBJ1-4; len: 16; v_gene: TRBV4-1; abundance: -; CDR3nt: TGCGCCAGCAGCCCGACCAGTAGGACAGGGACCGAAAAACTGTTTTTT; CDR3aa: CASSPTSRTGTEKLFF
d_gene: TRBD1; j_gene: TRBJ2-3; len: 16; v_gene: TRBV25-1; abundance: few; CDR3nt: TGTGCCAGCAGTGAACCCACAGGGCAGGGGGCAGATACGCAGTATTTT; CDR3aa: CASSEPTGQGADTQYF
d_gene: TRBD2; j_gene: TRBJ2-1; len: 15; v_gene: TRBV18; abundance: -; CDR3nt: TGTGCCAGCTCGGTCACTAGCGGGGGGGTTGCTGAGCAGTTCTTC; CDR3aa: CASSVTSGGVAEQFF
d_gene: -; j_gene: TRBJ2-2; len: 12; v_gene: TRBV30; abundance: -; CDR3nt: TGTGCCTGGAGTCCCTGGACTGAGGAGCTGTTTTTT; CDR3aa: CAWSPWTEELFF
d_gene: TRBD1; j_gene: TRBJ2-2; len: 16; v_gene: TRBV5-6; abundance: -; CDR3nt: TGTGCCAGCAGCTTCGGAACAGGGGTGGCCACCGGGGAGCTGTTTTTT; CDR3aa: CASSFGTGVATGELFF
d_gene: -; j_gene: TRBJ2-1; len: 12; v_gene: TRBV18; abundance: -; CDR3nt: TGTGCCAGCTCACCACAGAGGAATGAGCAGTTCTTC; CDR3aa: CASSPQRNEQFF
d_gene: -; j_gene: TRBJ2-3; len: 13; v_gene: TRBV6-1; abundance: once; CDR3nt: TGTGCCAGCAGTGAAAGGGCGACAGATACGCAGTATTTT; CDR3aa: CASSERATDTQYF
d_gene: -; j_gene: TRBJ2-5; len: 15; v_gene: TRBV5-1; abundance: -; CDR3nt: TGCGCCAGCAGCTTGGTCACGGGAGCGGAAGGGACCCAGTACTTC; CDR3aa: CASSLVTGAEGTQYF
d_gene: -; j_gene: TRBJ2-5; len: 12; v_gene: TRBV18; abundance: -; CDR3nt: TGTGCCAGCTCACTCAGCCTAGAGACCCAGTACTTC; CDR3aa: CASSLSLETQYF
d_gene: TRBD1; j_gene: TRBJ1-1; len: 15; v_gene: TRBV7-2; abundance: -; CDR3nt: TGTGCCAGCAGCTGGGGGACAGGGGAAAACACTGAAGCTTTCTTT; CDR3aa: CASSWGTGENTEAFF
d_gene: -; j_gene: TRBJ1-5; len: 15; v_gene: TRBV27; abundance: few; CDR3nt: TGTGCCAGCAGTTTACAAGGACAGAGCAATCAGCCCCAGCATTTT; CDR3aa: CASSLQGQSNQPQHF
d_gene: -; j_gene: TRBJ2-3; len: 14; v_gene: TRBV7-2; abundance: -; CDR3nt: TGTGCCAGCAGCTTAGGCACGAGGGCAGATACGCAGTATTTT; CDR3aa: CASSLGTRADTQYF
d_gene: -; j_gene: TRBJ2-5; len: 14; v_gene: TRBV18; abundance: -; CDR3nt: TGTGCCAGCTCACCAGGACTGTTGGGCGAGACCCAGTACTTC; CDR3aa: CASSPGLLGETQYF
d_gene: TRBD1; j_gene: TRBJ1-4; len: 15; v_gene: TRBV2; abundance: -; CDR3nt: TGTGCCAGCAGTGATCCGACAGGGTCTAATGAAAAACTGTTTTTT; CDR3aa: CASSDPTGSNEKLFF
d_gene: -; j_gene: TRBJ2-2; len: 10; v_gene: TRBV28; abundance: -; CDR3nt: TGTGCCAGCAGGAGGGAGGAGCTGTTTTTT; CDR3aa: CASRREELFF
d_gene: TRBD2; j_gene: TRBJ2-5; len: 16; v_gene: TRBV14; abundance: -; CDR3nt: TGTGCCAGCAGCGAATTACTAGCGGGAAGGCAAGAGACCCAGTACTTC; CDR3aa: CASSELLAGRQETQYF
d_gene: -; j_gene: TRBJ1-4; len: 15; v_gene: TRBV18; abundance: once; CDR3nt: TGTGCCAGCTCACCAATCGGTCTCGGGGATGAAAAACTGTTTTTT; CDR3aa: CASSPIGLGDEKLFF
d_gene: -; j_gene: TRBJ1-4; len: 15; v_gene: TRBV6-5; abundance: -; CDR3nt: TGTGCCAGCAGCCGCGGAACGGACGGTCGCGAAAAACTGTTTTTT; CDR3aa: CASSRGTDGREKLFF
d_gene: TRBD1; j_gene: TRBJ1-1; len: 14; v_gene: TRBV6-1; abundance: once; CDR3nt: TGTGCCAGCAGTGGCGACAGGGCGGGGTGGATGGCTTTCTTT; CDR3aa: CASSGDRAGWMAFF